These T cell receptor beta chains were read from a single sample in a study of T cell responses to AZD1222 COVID-19 vaccine. Using immunoSEQ multiplex PCR, the repertoire was profiled, and TCRdb retains in-frame clones only, with some absent. Of 55,000 to 80,000 clones listed, roughly 70% are singletons. This sample comprised peripheral blood, obtained on day 0 of AZD1222 vaccination. These receptors originate from an adult in good health. Both conserved end residues are part of each CDR3. The D gene is left open where the match is weak. Size values are once, few and many counts, or a class for expanded clones, and some rows have none.

>TRBV30|TRBJ1-2|once|NA
CAWSVATSAGTF
>TRBV30|TRBJ1-1|NA|NA
CAFGLSEAFF
>TRBV14|TRBJ2-5|NA|NA
CASSPTGQETQYF
>TRBV11-3|TRBJ2-2|NA|NA
CASSLADANTGELFF
>TRBV5-4|TRBJ2-5|NA|NA
CASSEAQGRKETQYF
>TRBV19|TRBJ2-5|NA|NA
CASKGQRQETQYF
>TRBV6-5|TRBJ1-6|few|TRBD1
CASRSPGQGFSPLHF
>TRBV5-4|TRBJ1-1|NA|NA
CASSPYLVNTEAFF
>TRBV27|TRBJ2-5|NA|NA
CASSYRSPSQETQYF
>TRBV11-2|TRBJ1-6|NA|NA
CASSRYNSPLHF
>TRBV6-2/TRBV6-3|TRBJ1-2|NA|NA
CASSYNTGYRGYTF
>TRBV19|TRBJ1-3|once|NA
CASSHDRTGNTIYF
>TRBV7-9|TRBJ1-6|few|NA
CASSPEGSANSPLHF
>TRBV19|TRBJ1-1|NA|NA
CASSLGTQLGTEAFF
>TRBV30|TRBJ2-3|NA|NA
CAWSVGGANTDTQYF
>TRBV2|TRBJ2-7|once|NA
CASRRGTGSYEQYF
>TRBV6-2/TRBV6-3|TRBJ2-1|NA|NA
CASSFIDGANEQFF
>TRBV3-1/TRBV3-2|TRBJ1-6|NA|TRBD1
CASSLGQGRSPLHF
>TRBV9|TRBJ1-6|NA|TRBD1
CASSGSTGWGNSPLHF
>TRBV24-1|TRBJ1-3|NA|NA
CATSDLRDSGNTIYF
>TRBV28|TRBJ1-6|NA|NA
CASSLDYGTNSPLHF
>TRBV6-5|TRBJ2-7|NA|TRBD1
CASSTPGQGVHEQYF
>TRBV7-6|TRBJ2-1|once|TRBD2
CASSRRGGELNEQFF
>TRBV5-6|TRBJ1-1|NA|NA
CASSLRESEAFF
>TRBV25-1|TRBJ2-1|NA|NA
CASRLGRDEQFF
>TRBV29-1|TRBJ2-3|NA|NA
CSVEVARDTQYF
>TRBV28|TRBJ2-7|NA|NA
CASSFGVRAGEQYF
>TRBV15|TRBJ2-7|NA|TRBD2
CATSAPRGGEQYF
>TRBV5-6|TRBJ2-5|NA|TRBD2
CASRLSPRASGQETQYF
>TRBV7-2|TRBJ1-5|NA|NA
CASSPSRGDQPQHF
>TRBV5-5|TRBJ1-3|NA|TRBD1
CASSPTTGGLRDDSGNTIYF
>TRBV10-3|TRBJ2-3|NA|NA
CAITSQVEDTQYF
>TRBV5-4|TRBJ2-1|NA|TRBD2
CASRQSGGALNEQFF
>TRBV13|TRBJ2-5|few|NA
CASSLYSQETQYF
>TRBV6-1|TRBJ2-2|NA|TRBD2
CASSEELAGGNTGELFF
>TRBV5-1|TRBJ1-6|NA|TRBD1
CASSSGQGLSPLHF
>TRBV28|TRBJ2-7|NA|TRBD2
CASSSYTGTTNSYEQYF
>TRBV4-1|TRBJ2-5|once|TRBD2
CASSQDPQIAGGQETQYF
>TRBV7-9|TRBJ2-1|NA|NA
CASSPEGRGQFF
>TRBV5-4|TRBJ1-4|NA|TRBD1
CASSLGDRTNEKLFF